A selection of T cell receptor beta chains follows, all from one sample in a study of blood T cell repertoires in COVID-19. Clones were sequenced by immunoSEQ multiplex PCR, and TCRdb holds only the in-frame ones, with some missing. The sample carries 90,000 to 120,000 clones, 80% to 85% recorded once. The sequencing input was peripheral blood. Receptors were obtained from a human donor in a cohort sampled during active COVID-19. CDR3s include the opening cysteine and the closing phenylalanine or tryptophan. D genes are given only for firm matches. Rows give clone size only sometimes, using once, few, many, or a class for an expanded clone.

CDR3nt: TGCAGCGGAGGGACAGGTTACGAGCAGTACTTC; CDR3aa: CSGGTGYEQYF; abundance: -; j_gene: TRBJ2-7; d_gene: TRBD1; v_gene: TRBV29-1
CDR3nt: TGTGCCAGCAGCGCCTACTTAGGGGCTAATGAAAAACTGTTTTTT; CDR3aa: CASSAYLGANEKLFF; abundance: -; j_gene: TRBJ1-4; d_gene: -; v_gene: TRBV7-9
CDR3nt: TGTGCCAGCACCAAAACTAGCGGGAGGGCTCTAGATACGCAGTATTTT; CDR3aa: CASTKTSGRALDTQYF; abundance: -; j_gene: TRBJ2-3; d_gene: TRBD2; v_gene: TRBV11-1
CDR3nt: TGTGCCAGCAGCGTAGGGGGACAGGGAAGCTCTGGAAACACCATATATTTT; CDR3aa: CASSVGGQGSSGNTIYF; abundance: -; j_gene: TRBJ1-3; d_gene: TRBD1; v_gene: TRBV9
CDR3nt: TGTGCCAGCAGTGACTTCCCTAGCGGGAGTTGGAATGAGCAGTTCTTC; CDR3aa: CASSDFPSGSWNEQFF; abundance: -; j_gene: TRBJ2-1; d_gene: TRBD2; v_gene: TRBV6-6
CDR3nt: TGCGCCAGCAGCCAAGATCGCACGTATAGCTCCTACAATGAGCAGTTCTTC; CDR3aa: CASSQDRTYSSYNEQFF; abundance: medium-sized; j_gene: TRBJ2-1; d_gene: -; v_gene: TRBV4-3
CDR3nt: TGTGCCAGCAGCCCCGGGACTAGCGGGAGAACAGATACGCAGTATTTT; CDR3aa: CASSPGTSGRTDTQYF; abundance: -; j_gene: TRBJ2-3; d_gene: TRBD2; v_gene: TRBV3-1/TRBV3-2
CDR3nt: TGTGCCAGCTCACCACCGACGGGACAGGGGGCGCGGGACATTCAGTACTTC; CDR3aa: CASSPPTGQGARDIQYF; abundance: -; j_gene: TRBJ2-4; d_gene: TRBD1; v_gene: TRBV18
CDR3nt: TGTGCCAGCAGCCAAACGCGAGCGTCCCCTTGGGATACGCAGTATTTT; CDR3aa: CASSQTRASPWDTQYF; abundance: -; j_gene: TRBJ2-3; d_gene: -; v_gene: TRBV7-8
CDR3nt: TGTGCCAGCAGCGTAGGACGGGGAACAGGGGTGGGGACCGGGGAGCTGTTTTTT; CDR3aa: CASSVGRGTGVGTGELFF; abundance: -; j_gene: TRBJ2-2; d_gene: TRBD1; v_gene: TRBV9
CDR3nt: TGTGCCAGCAGCGTTAACAGGGACTATGGCTACACCTTC; CDR3aa: CASSVNRDYGYTF; abundance: -; j_gene: TRBJ1-2; d_gene: -; v_gene: TRBV6-5
CDR3nt: TGTGCCAGCAGCCTACATGATGAAAAACTGTTTTTT; CDR3aa: CASSLHDEKLFF; abundance: once; j_gene: TRBJ1-4; d_gene: -; v_gene: TRBV7-8
CDR3nt: TGTGCCAGCTCAGTCGCGGCTAGCGGGACCTACGAGCAGTACTTC; CDR3aa: CASSVAASGTYEQYF; abundance: few; j_gene: TRBJ2-7; d_gene: TRBD2; v_gene: TRBV18
CDR3nt: TGTGCCAGCAGTGAATCCGGGAGCGGGAACACAGATACGCAGTATTTT; CDR3aa: CASSESGSGNTDTQYF; abundance: -; j_gene: TRBJ2-3; d_gene: TRBD2; v_gene: TRBV6-1
CDR3nt: TGTGCCAGCAGTTTACAGGGAGAGACCCAGTACTTC; CDR3aa: CASSLQGETQYF; abundance: -; j_gene: TRBJ2-5; d_gene: -; v_gene: TRBV28
CDR3nt: TGTGCCAGCAGGGCGACTGGAATCATTCAGTACTTC; CDR3aa: CASRATGIIQYF; abundance: -; j_gene: TRBJ2-4; d_gene: -; v_gene: TRBV11-2
CDR3nt: TGCAGCGTCGGGGAAGGAATGAACACTGAAGCTTTCTTT; CDR3aa: CSVGEGMNTEAFF; abundance: -; j_gene: TRBJ1-1; d_gene: -; v_gene: TRBV29-1
CDR3nt: TGTGCCAGCGGACAACCTAGGACCTCTGGAAACACCATATATTTT; CDR3aa: CASGQPRTSGNTIYF; abundance: -; j_gene: TRBJ1-3; d_gene: -; v_gene: TRBV2
CDR3nt: TGTGCCAGTAGTGTTACAGGGGGACGAGGTGAAGCTTTCTTT; CDR3aa: CASSVTGGRGEAFF; abundance: -; j_gene: TRBJ1-1; d_gene: TRBD1; v_gene: TRBV19
CDR3nt: TGTGCCAGCAGCCAAGATCGGGGGTACTCAGCGGGAGGGTTGGGCTACGAGCAGTACTTC; CDR3aa: CASSQDRGYSAGGLGYEQYF; abundance: -; j_gene: TRBJ2-7; d_gene: TRBD2; v_gene: TRBV4-2
CDR3nt: TGTGCCAGCAGTGACCTAGGACAGGGGGCGCGCTCGGGCTACACCTTC; CDR3aa: CASSDLGQGARSGYTF; abundance: once; j_gene: TRBJ1-2; d_gene: TRBD1; v_gene: TRBV2
CDR3nt: TGTGCCAGCAGCCCAGGAGGACAGGGGGCTGCCAAAAACATTCAGTACTTC; CDR3aa: CASSPGGQGAAKNIQYF; abundance: -; j_gene: TRBJ2-4; d_gene: TRBD1; v_gene: TRBV3-1/TRBV3-2
CDR3nt: TGTGCCAGCAGTTTATCAGGAGGGACAGGGGGCGGAAAACTGTTTTTT; CDR3aa: CASSLSGGTGGGKLFF; abundance: -; j_gene: TRBJ1-4; d_gene: TRBD1; v_gene: TRBV27
CDR3nt: TGTGCCAGCAGCCCCGGGGGGGGCTCCTACAATGAGCAGTTCTTC; CDR3aa: CASSPGGGSYNEQFF; abundance: few; j_gene: TRBJ2-1; d_gene: TRBD2; v_gene: TRBV7-8
CDR3nt: TGTGCCAGCAGTCCCTTACTAGCGGGAGTTCGCGAGCAGTACTTC; CDR3aa: CASSPLLAGVREQYF; abundance: -; j_gene: TRBJ2-7; d_gene: TRBD2; v_gene: TRBV27
CDR3nt: TGTGCCAGCAGAAAGGACAGGATAGGAGCCCTCCACTTT; CDR3aa: CASRKDRIGALHF; abundance: -; j_gene: TRBJ1-6; d_gene: TRBD1; v_gene: TRBV27
CDR3nt: TGTGCCAGCACCATAGGGGGGACTACCAACACCGGGGAGCTGTTTTTT; CDR3aa: CASTIGGTTNTGELFF; abundance: -; j_gene: TRBJ2-2; d_gene: -; v_gene: TRBV11-2
CDR3nt: TGTGCCAGCAGTTTCCATTCGGGGGGCAATCAGCCCCAGCATTTT; CDR3aa: CASSFHSGGNQPQHF; abundance: once; j_gene: TRBJ1-5; d_gene: -; v_gene: TRBV28
CDR3nt: TGTGCCAGCAGCTCTTCGACAGGGGGAAGATCACCCCTCCACTTT; CDR3aa: CASSSSTGGRSPLHF; abundance: -; j_gene: TRBJ1-6; d_gene: TRBD1; v_gene: TRBV9
CDR3nt: TGTGCCAGCAGCCAACCTGGGACAGCTGAAAAACTGTTTTTT; CDR3aa: CASSQPGTAEKLFF; abundance: -; j_gene: TRBJ1-4; d_gene: TRBD1; v_gene: TRBV7-6
CDR3nt: TGTGCCAGCAGTGAAGAAGGGGGAGTACACGGGGAGCTGTTTTTT; CDR3aa: CASSEEGGVHGELFF; abundance: -; j_gene: TRBJ2-2; d_gene: -; v_gene: TRBV6-1
CDR3nt: TGTGCCAGCAGCCCTCTTGGTAGCGGGAGAAGTGAGCAGTTCTTC; CDR3aa: CASSPLGSGRSEQFF; abundance: -; j_gene: TRBJ2-1; d_gene: TRBD2; v_gene: TRBV7-9
CDR3nt: TGTGCCAGCAGTACCCCCGGGACTAGCCCGTTCTTC; CDR3aa: CASSTPGTSPFF; abundance: -; j_gene: TRBJ2-1; d_gene: TRBD2; v_gene: TRBV6-6
CDR3nt: TGTGCCATCGCGGCTAGCGGGACCCAAGAGACCCAGTACTTC; CDR3aa: CAIAASGTQETQYF; abundance: -; j_gene: TRBJ2-5; d_gene: TRBD2; v_gene: TRBV10-3
CDR3nt: TGTGCCAGCGGATCGTACAGGGCCGGGGAGCTGTTTTTT; CDR3aa: CASGSYRAGELFF; abundance: -; j_gene: TRBJ2-2; d_gene: -; v_gene: TRBV27
CDR3nt: TGTGCCAGCAGCCCGACAGGGGATACCTACTATGGCTACACCTTC; CDR3aa: CASSPTGDTYYGYTF; abundance: -; j_gene: TRBJ1-2; d_gene: TRBD1; v_gene: TRBV11-2
CDR3nt: TGCGCCAGCAGCTCACCGGGACAGCCTTTGAGAGACTTC; CDR3aa: CASSSPGQPLRDF; abundance: -; j_gene: TRBJ1-2; d_gene: TRBD1; v_gene: TRBV5-1
CDR3nt: TGTGCCAGCAGCTGGGGGGACACAGATACGCAGTATTTT; CDR3aa: CASSWGDTDTQYF; abundance: once; j_gene: TRBJ2-3; d_gene: -; v_gene: TRBV7-2
CDR3nt: TGTGCCACCGAAGACAGTTACAATGAGCAGTTCTTC; CDR3aa: CATEDSYNEQFF; abundance: -; j_gene: TRBJ2-1; d_gene: -; v_gene: TRBV24-1
CDR3nt: TGTGCCAGCAGCCTTCTCCGTAGCACAGATACGCAGTATTTT; CDR3aa: CASSLLRSTDTQYF; abundance: -; j_gene: TRBJ2-3; d_gene: -; v_gene: TRBV7-9
CDR3nt: TGTGCCAGCTCACCCTCGACTAGCGGGGACACCTACAATGAGCAGTTCTTC; CDR3aa: CASSPSTSGDTYNEQFF; abundance: -; j_gene: TRBJ2-1; d_gene: TRBD2; v_gene: TRBV18
CDR3nt: TGTGCCAGCAGCCAAGGAGTGGTGACAGGGCATGAGCAGTTCTTC; CDR3aa: CASSQGVVTGHEQFF; abundance: -; j_gene: TRBJ2-1; d_gene: TRBD1; v_gene: TRBV3-1/TRBV3-2
CDR3nt: TGTGCCAGCAGCCCCGGGACTAGGGGCGAGCAGTACTTC; CDR3aa: CASSPGTRGEQYF; abundance: -; j_gene: TRBJ2-7; d_gene: TRBD2; v_gene: TRBV3-1/TRBV3-2
CDR3nt: TGTGCCAGCAGCTTAGGGGGACACCACACTGAAGCTTTCTTT; CDR3aa: CASSLGGHHTEAFF; abundance: -; j_gene: TRBJ1-1; d_gene: -; v_gene: TRBV7-8
CDR3nt: TGTGCCAGTAGTACCCGACAGGGGGTCACCGGGGAGCTGTTTTTT; CDR3aa: CASSTRQGVTGELFF; abundance: -; j_gene: TRBJ2-2; d_gene: TRBD1; v_gene: TRBV19
CDR3nt: TGTGCCAGCTCAGTGACTAGCGGAACCGGGGAGCTGTTTTTT; CDR3aa: CASSVTSGTGELFF; abundance: -; j_gene: TRBJ2-2; d_gene: TRBD2; v_gene: TRBV18
CDR3nt: TGTGCCAGCAGACCTATCGGGACTAGCGGTTCCGAGACCCAGTACTTC; CDR3aa: CASRPIGTSGSETQYF; abundance: -; j_gene: TRBJ2-5; d_gene: TRBD2; v_gene: TRBV7-9
CDR3nt: TGTGCCAGCAGCCCGGGACTTTCCGACCTGACAGATACGCAGTATTTT; CDR3aa: CASSPGLSDLTDTQYF; abundance: once; j_gene: TRBJ2-3; d_gene: -; v_gene: TRBV4-2
CDR3nt: TGTGCCTGGAGTGGCACTAGCGGAGGTCCTAAAGAGACCCAGTACTTC; CDR3aa: CAWSGTSGGPKETQYF; abundance: -; j_gene: TRBJ2-5; d_gene: TRBD2; v_gene: TRBV30
CDR3nt: TGTGCCAGTAACCAGGCCTATAGCAATCAGCCCCAGCATTTT; CDR3aa: CASNQAYSNQPQHF; abundance: few; j_gene: TRBJ1-5; d_gene: -; v_gene: TRBV19
CDR3nt: TGTGCCAGCAGCCAGCACGAGGGCGGGGGTCAGCCCCAGCATTTT; CDR3aa: CASSQHEGGGQPQHF; abundance: -; j_gene: TRBJ1-5; d_gene: -; v_gene: TRBV4-2
CDR3nt: TGCGCCAGCAGCTTGGCCGCGTCGGGGGGGCTGGACAATGAGCAGTTCTTC; CDR3aa: CASSLAASGGLDNEQFF; abundance: -; j_gene: TRBJ2-1; d_gene: TRBD2; v_gene: TRBV5-1
CDR3nt: TGTGCCAGCAGCCAAGATCTGGGCCGTTATAGCAATCAGCCCCAGCATTTT; CDR3aa: CASSQDLGRYSNQPQHF; abundance: -; j_gene: TRBJ1-5; d_gene: -; v_gene: TRBV3-1/TRBV3-2
CDR3nt: TGTGCCAGCAGCGTAGGCAAAGCGGCCCAAGAGACCCAGTACTTC; CDR3aa: CASSVGKAAQETQYF; abundance: -; j_gene: TRBJ2-5; d_gene: -; v_gene: TRBV9
CDR3nt: TGTGCCAGCAGTTTGATATCAGGGGGATGGGAGACCCAGTACTTC; CDR3aa: CASSLISGGWETQYF; abundance: -; j_gene: TRBJ2-5; d_gene: TRBD1; v_gene: TRBV11-2